This passage covers 14 T cell receptor beta chains from one sample sequenced in a study of blood T cell repertoires in COVID-19 (dated by TCRdb to 2020 to 2021). Library creation used the immunoSEQ multiplex PCR assay. TCRdb re-hosts the immuneACCESS table, in-frame sequences only. Its copies lack some clones; in the studies checked, an unresolved V gene accounts for under half of them, and the cause for the rest is not known. The sample table records approximately 240,000 clones; roughly nine tenths of these occur just once. Roughly 3.3% of the sample lies in the top ten. Sequencing was done on a sample of PBMCs or T cells enriched from blood (not recorded which). The receptors shown here come from a woman in her fifties or sixties in a cohort exposed to, infected with or recovered from COVID-19 (not recorded which).

A few counts support this clone. This chain links TRBV20-1 with TRBJ1-1, with D possibly matching TRBD1 (5 bases). The CDR3 loop spans 16 amino acids. With 3 bases removed from V and 5 bases from J, the gap between germline ends came to 22 bases. In germline, CDR1 is DFQATT, CDR2 SNEGSKA (reference sequence). CDR3 sequence: CSASGGTPYRGTEAFF. CDR3 in DNA: TGCAGTGCTAGTGGCGGGACTCCCTATAGGGGTACTGAAGCTTTCTTT.

The CDR3 DNA follows: TGTGCCAGCAGTTTATCGACAGGGGCAGAGACTGAAGCTTTCTTT. It yields the protein CASSLSTGAETEAFF. The chain joins TRBV27 to TRBJ1-1, with 8 nucleotides matching TRBD1. CDR3 size: 15 residues. V trimming: 0 bases; J trimming: 5 bases; junction bases outside the gene matches: 5. Per germline, CDR1 MNHEY and CDR2 SMNVEV (reference sequence).

This clone was seen once. The rearrangement links TRBV5-4 to TRBJ2-3, with a possible D match to TRBD1 (5 bases). Germline values: CDR1 SGHNT, CDR2 YYREEE (reference sequence). The CDR3 consists of 13 residues. V was clipped by 0 bases and J by 3 bases, with 5 bases between them. CDR3 in amino acids: CASSLAGTDTQYF. DNA for the CDR3: TGTGCCAGCAGCTTGGCAGGGACAGATACGCAGTATTTT.

This chain joins TRBV7-2 and TRBJ1-3; D ambiguous. Germline loops: CDR1 SGHTA, CDR2 FQGNSA. Trimming removed 2 bases from V and 7 bases from J, with 15 bases in between. This CDR3 has 15 amino acids. The CDR3 is CASSLLLGAGNTIYF. The CDR3 DNA is TGTGCCAGCAGCTTACTTCTGGGTGCGGGGAACACCATATATTTT.

V usage is TRBV7-3 and J usage is TRBJ2-2, with D possibly matching TRBD2 (6 bases). Deletions cut 6 bases from V and 4 bases from J, with 15 bases between. The CDR3 sequence is 15 residues long. Germline CDR1 is SGHTA and CDR2 is FQGTGA. Written as DNA, the CDR3 is TGTGCCAGCAGTTTGGGTCGGGGAGGCACCGGGGAGCTGTTTTTT. Its translation: CASSLGRGGTGELFF.

The chain recombines TRBV16 with TRBJ2-3; D is possibly TRBD1 (5 bases). Germline V lookup: CDR1 KGHSY, CDR2 FQNENV. V was trimmed by 0 bases and J by 0 bases, leaving 10 bases between them. The CDR3 is 16 residues long. The CDR3 coding sequence is TGTGCCAGCAGCCAATCGGGGCAGAGAAGCACAGATACGCAGTATTTT. Translation: CASSQSGQRSTDTQYF. Full variable domain (missing parts from reference TRBV16 and TRBJ2-3): GEEVAQTPKHLVRGEGQKAKLYCAPIKGHSYVFWYQQVLKNEFKFLISFQNENVFDETGMPKERFSAKCLPNSPCSLEIQATKLEDSAVYFCASSQSGQRSTDTQYFGPGTRLTVL.

The V gene is TRBV19, the J gene TRBJ2-7, with 8 nucleotides matching TRBD1. The CDR3 loop spans 13 amino acids. V was pared by 8 bases and J by 3 bases, with 6 bases of the junction left unmatched. Germline V gene sequence: CDR1 LNHDA, CDR2 SQIVND (reference sequence). DNA of the CDR3: TGTGCCAGTGACAGGGGTGGGGGCTACGAGCAGTACTTC. Translated: CASDRGGGYEQYF.

The V and J genes are TRBV6-4 and TRBJ1-1, with 10 bases that match TRBD1. Per germline, CDR1 MRHNA and CDR2 SNTAGT. CDR3 length: 14 amino acids. V shed 6 bases, J shed 3 bases, and the junction held 4 bases outside the gene matches. The CDR3 DNA sequence: TGTGCCAGCAGGAGACAGGGGGCTCACACTGAAGCTTTCTTT. Its protein product is CASRRQGAHTEAFF.

CDR3 bases: TGTGCCAGCAGCCCCTCATTAGCCTATAATTCACCCCTCCACTTT. It yields the protein CASSPSLAYNSPLHF. The V call is TRBV5-4, the J call TRBJ1-6; D unresolved. Trimming cost V 4 bases and J 2 bases, with 10 bases left between them. The CDR3 consists of 15 residues. Germline loops: CDR1 SGHNT, CDR2 YYREEE (reference sequence).

This clone was seen once. The chain uses TRBV5-1 and TRBJ1-2, with TRBD1 as a possible D gene (6 bases). V shed 4 bases and J shed 8 bases, with 21 bases lying between them. The CDR3 length is 15 residues. Germline CDR1 SGHRS, CDR2 YFSETQ. The CDR3 DNA is TGCGCCAGCAGCAAACAGGGTCAAGTCGATTCGGGCTACACCTTC. This translates into CASSKQGQVDSGYTF.

This rearrangement joins TRBV3-1 (or the pseudogene TRBV3-2) to TRBJ2-1, with D hard to call. The CDR3 has 14 residues. Germline V gene data show CDR1 as LGHDT and CDR2 as YNNKEL (reference sequence). Trimming stripped 1 base from V and 5 bases from J, with 9 bases between. The CDR3 is CASSQGPLDNEQFF. As DNA, the CDR3 is TGTGCCAGCAGCCAAGGGCCTCTAGACAATGAGCAGTTCTTC.

This chain uses TRBV2 with TRBJ2-3; perhaps TRBD1 as D (5 bases). Looked up from germline, CDR1 is SNHLY and CDR2 is FYNNEI. CDR3 size: 16 residues. V lost 6 bases, J lost 0 bases, and 16 bases lay in between. This CDR3 reads CASSVRRRQSTDTQYF. The CDR3 DNA follows: TGTGCCAGCAGCGTAAGGAGACGACAGAGCACAGATACGCAGTATTTT.

J is TRBJ2-7 and V is TRBV6-5; D is unclear. V was clipped by 7 bases and J by 2 bases, with 15 bases between them. Germline CDR1 and CDR2: MNHEY and SVGAGI. The CDR3 is made up of 14 amino acids. CDR3 region: CASIGPGLTYEQYF. The CDR3 region has the DNA TGTGCCAGCATAGGCCCCGGGTTGACCTACGAGCAGTACTTC.

This clone was counted only a few times. This chain connects TRBV25-1 to TRBJ2-2; D is unresolved. The CDR3 totals 13 residues. Trimming pared 5 bases from V and 1 base from J, leaving 5 bases between. Germline CDR1 reads MGHDK; CDR2 reads SYGVNS. This chain's CDR3 is CASSSWNTGELFF. DNA for the CDR3: TGTGCCAGCAGTTCCTGGAACACCGGGGAGCTGTTTTTT.